The entry that follows covers one TCR beta chain sequence. How the authors handled the data: Reference gene primers were amplified, and this amplification served to estimate nucleated cell counts. Assay used: immunoSEQ multiplex PCR; TCRdb lists only in-frame clones, some missing. V, J and clone size reflect that table, while D and trimming were determined from the DNA. The data contain 150,000 to 200,000 clones, around 85% of them singletons. The CDR3 has 13 residues. CDR1 and CDR2 from the germline V gene are LGHDT and YNNKEL (reference sequence). V was shortened by 3 bases and J by 0 bases, with 6 bases between the two germline ends. This sample stems from a study of blood T cell repertoires in COVID-19. At the level of the study: The origin of the acute and convalescent COVID-19 samples was the United States, Italy and Spain. Sources were T cells, B-cell-depleted T cells, or PBMCs; the material itself was cDNA or gDNA.

This TCR was sampled from a man aged 50 or older with active or convalescent COVID-19. The chain couples TRBV3-1 (or the pseudogene TRBV3-2) to TRBJ2-7; no reliable D call. Sequences were obtained from peripheral blood. The CDR3 reads CASSHQASYEQYF. Here the CDR3 DNA reads TGTGCCAGCAGCCATCAGGCCTCCTACGAGCAGTACTTC.